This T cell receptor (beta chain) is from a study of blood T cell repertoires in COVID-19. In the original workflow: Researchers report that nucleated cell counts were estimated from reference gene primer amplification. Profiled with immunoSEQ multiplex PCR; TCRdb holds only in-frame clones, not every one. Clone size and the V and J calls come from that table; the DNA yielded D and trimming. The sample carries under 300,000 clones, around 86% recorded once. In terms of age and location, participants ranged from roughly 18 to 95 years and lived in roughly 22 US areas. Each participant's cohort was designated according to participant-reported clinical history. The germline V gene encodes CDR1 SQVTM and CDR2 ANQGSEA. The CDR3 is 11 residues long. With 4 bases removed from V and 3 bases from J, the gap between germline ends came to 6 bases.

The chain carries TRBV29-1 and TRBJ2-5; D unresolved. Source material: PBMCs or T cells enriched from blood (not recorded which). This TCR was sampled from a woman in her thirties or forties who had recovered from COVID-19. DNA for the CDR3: TGCAGCGTTGCGCGGAAAGAGACCCAGTACTTC. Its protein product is CSVARKETQYF.